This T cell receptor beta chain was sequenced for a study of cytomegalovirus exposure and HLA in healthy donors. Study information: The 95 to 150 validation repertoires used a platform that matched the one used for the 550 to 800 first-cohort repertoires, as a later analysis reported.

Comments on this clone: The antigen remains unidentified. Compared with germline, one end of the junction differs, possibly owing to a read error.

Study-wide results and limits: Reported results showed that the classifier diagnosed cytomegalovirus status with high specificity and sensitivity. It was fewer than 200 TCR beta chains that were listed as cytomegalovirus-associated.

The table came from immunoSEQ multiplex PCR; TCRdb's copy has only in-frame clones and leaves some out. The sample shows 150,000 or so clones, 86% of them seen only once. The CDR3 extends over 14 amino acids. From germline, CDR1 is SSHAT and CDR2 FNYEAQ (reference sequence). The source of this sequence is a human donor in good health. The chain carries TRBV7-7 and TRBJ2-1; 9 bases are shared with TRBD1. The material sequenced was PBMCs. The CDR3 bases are TGTGCTAGCAGTACCTGGGACAGGGCGAATGAGCAGTTCTTC. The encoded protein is CASSTWDRANEQFF.